One sample yielded the 11 T cell receptor beta chains listed below, sequenced in a study of CD8+ T cells in alopecia areata (dated by TCRdb to the late 2010s). The sample's time point label, decoded: approximately 4 weeks on oral tofacitinib. The treatment or condition label for this specimen denotes: oral pan-JAK inhibitor, 5-10 mg twice daily. Library preparation employed the immunoSEQ multiplex PCR assay. To provide template for TCR sequencing, every sample had RNA extracted and reverse transcribed into cDNA. TCRdb carries this immuneACCESS record with in-frame sequences only. Its versions omit some clonotypes, under half of them owing to an unresolved V gene in the studies checked, with the rest unexplained. The table for this sample lists about 120,000 clones; about half of them were counted only once. Clones ranked in the top ten supply 0.46% of the sample. The specimen was CD4+ T cells sorted from blood, collected at week 4, from a patient treated with tofacitinib. Receptor source: a human donor with alopecia areata.

The V and J genes are TRBV30 and TRBJ2-7; TRBD2 aligns across 11 bases. Germline CDR1 is GTSNPN and CDR2 is SVGIG (reference sequence). The CDR3 is 15 amino acids. The ends lost 4 bases at V and 3 bases at J; junction bases unmatched: 8. For the CDR3, the DNA is TGTGCCTGGATCAAGACTAGCGGGATAATCTACGAGCAGTACTTC. This codes for CAWIKTSGIIYEQYF.

V usage is TRBV7-9 and J usage is TRBJ1-1; the D is unclear. Per the germline V gene, CDR1 is SEHNR and CDR2 is FQNEAQ (reference sequence). This CDR3 comprises 14 residues. Trimming removed 7 bases at V and 0 bases at J, with 12 bases between. The CDR3 loop reads CASNRKVVNTEAFF. The CDR3 DNA reads TGTGCCAGCAACCGAAAGGTAGTGAACACTGAAGCTTTCTTT.

The chain joins TRBV29-1 to TRBJ2-1; D is perhaps TRBD2 (5 bases). The CDR3 is 12 amino acids. The V gene lost 6 bases and the J gene lost 6 bases, with 12 bases spanning the gap. CDR1 and CDR2 (germline): SQVTM, ANQGSEA. CDR3 in amino acids: CSVVLVGNEQFF. In nucleotides, the CDR3 is TGCAGCGTAGTACTAGTGGGCAATGAGCAGTTCTTC.

This chain connects TRBV9 to TRBJ2-6; 9 bases are a match to TRBD1. This CDR3 has 18 amino acids. V trimming: 0 bases; J trimming: 3 bases; junction bases outside the gene matches: 7. Germline lookup yields CDR1 SGDLS and CDR2 YYNGEE. CDR3 nucleotide sequence: TGTGCCAGCAGCGTAGTAACGGGACAGGGATTTGGGGCCAACGTCCTGACTTTC. Translating gives CASSVVTGQGFGANVLTF.

This clone was observed once. The chain has TRBV30 and TRBJ1-1; D unclear. The CDR3 is made up of 13 amino acids. Germline V gene lookup returns CDR1 GTSNPN and CDR2 SVGIG (reference sequence). Trimming pared 1 base from V and 1 base from J, leaving 7 bases between. CDR3 sequence (DNA): TGTGCCTGGAGTGCACAGAGGAACACTGAAGCTTTCTTT. Its protein product is CAWSAQRNTEAFF.

The chain combines TRBV29-1 with TRBJ1-1; D not resolved. Per germline, CDR1 SQVTM and CDR2 ANQGSEA. Trimming pared 5 bases from V and 3 bases from J, leaving 10 bases between. The length of the CDR3 is 12 residues. CDR3 nucleotide sequence: TGCAGCGTTCATCGGTTGGACACTGAAGCTTTCTTT. This translates into CSVHRLDTEAFF.

The J gene is TRBJ2-2, the V gene TRBV30; 10 bases align to TRBD2. Losses at the gene ends were 6 bases for V and 1 base for J; bases not matched to a gene: 5. The germline CDR1 and CDR2 sequences are GTSNPN and SVGIG (reference sequence). This CDR3 has 15 amino acids. The CDR3 spells CACTSGAGNTGELFF. The CDR3 DNA follows: TGTGCCTGCACTAGCGGGGCGGGGAACACCGGGGAGCTGTTTTTT.

The rearrangement uses TRBV29-1 and TRBJ1-1; 10 bases are shared with TRBD1. Germline V CDR1 and CDR2: SQVTM, ANQGSEA. V lost 5 bases, J lost 10 bases, and 13 bases stayed unmatched. The CDR3 extends over 14 amino acids. The CDR3 here is CSVSGQGERRAAFF. The CDR3 DNA reads as TGCAGCGTTAGCGGACAGGGGGAAAGGAGGGCAGCTTTCTTT.

A few counts support this clone. This rearrangement joins TRBV5-4 to TRBJ1-5; D gene uncertain. Germline CDR1 and CDR2: SGHNT and YYREEE (reference sequence). V lost 3 bases and J 5 bases, leaving 9 bases between the germline ends. The CDR3 covers 13 residues. CDR3 in amino acids: CASSSDRHQPQHF. Here the CDR3 DNA reads TGTGCCAGCAGCTCGGACCGCCATCAGCCCCAGCATTTT.

The chain has TRBV5-6 and TRBJ1-4; TRBD1 is a possible D gene (5 bases). Germline lookup yields CDR1 SGHDT and CDR2 YYEEEE. This CDR3 is built from 13 residues. Trimming removed 2 bases from V and 7 bases from J, with 9 bases in between. CDR3 sequence: CASSLPGSEKLFF. The DNA of the CDR3 is TGTGCCAGCAGCTTACCAGGGAGTGAAAAACTGTTTTTT.

This clone was picked up a small number of times. The chain carries TRBV5-1 and TRBJ2-7, with D perhaps assigned TRBD1 or TRBD2 (5 bases each). The CDR3 has 14 residues. V was clipped by 4 bases and J by 4 bases, with 15 bases between them. Per germline, CDR1 SGHRS and CDR2 YFSETQ. DNA of the CDR3: TGCGCCAGCAGCGCTACCGGGACCGAGTACGAGCAGTACTTC. Translation gives CASSATGTEYEQYF.